The entry that follows covers one T cell receptor beta chain sequence. This receptor's antigen is unknown. Base-call qualities are not available, and no considerably larger clone is one nucleotide away. PBMCs were isolated by Ficoll-Paque density gradient centrifugation. The instrument was an Illumina NovaSeq 6000. TCRalpha and TCRbeta cDNA libraries were constructed by 5'RACE with constant-segment primers, with sample barcodes and unique molecular identifiers being introduced. Trizol reagent was used to extract RNA from every sample. Amplification of the libraries took two PCR steps, and the second step added a second sample barcode plus Illumina TruSeq adapters. Sequencing of the libraries was done on an Illumina NovaSeq, producing 2 x 150 bp paired-end reads. The published analysis was carried out like this. Reads were demultiplexed and collapsed into UMI-guided consensus sequences with migec v1.2.7. Using mixcr v2.1.11, UMI consensuses were aligned to TRA and TRB V and J templates and then assembled into clonotypes. Expanded or contracted clonotypes were those called significant by both edgeR and NoisET, with noise models trained on biological replicates. For edgeR calls, the cutoffs were a false discovery rate-adjusted p below 0.01 and a log2 fold-change threshold of 1. As an exploratory analysis of dynamics, max-normalized trajectories of the 1000 most abundant clonotypes were examined by PCA with hierarchical clustering. Separately sequenced CD4+ and CD8+ repertoires were used to assign the CD4 or CD8 phenotype of responding clones. TCRdb reanalyzed the raw reads on its own, using fastp at Q25 for trimming and MiXCR for clone calling, and kept in-frame beta chains. Each entry is one CDR3 protein sequence, shown with its most common DNA and genes. The V and J calls here are based on TCRdb, not the publication. This sample has hundreds of thousands of distinct CDR3 sequences in its table, and less than 25% of those were observed once. The ten largest clones add up to under 15% of the sample.

The data derive from a study of T-cell memory formation after mild COVID-19 (dated by TCRdb to the early 2020s). Regarding the complete study: TCR sequence clusters from the two donors were found to be largely donor specific. In two donors, T-cell clones that expanded and contracted after mild COVID-19 were followed by sequencing TCRalpha and TCRbeta repertoires longitudinally. Two young, previously healthy adult volunteers made up the cohort, one male and one female.

The CDR3, cysteine through phenylalanine, is 13 amino acids long. The kept DNA is CDR3 alone, 39 bases in frame from the first base. The CDR1 and CDR2 encoded by the germline V gene are MNHNS and SASEGT. V sheds 7 bases and J sheds 8 bases, leaving 17 bases between their ends. Paper-wide results and their limitations: SARS-CoV-2 specificity was not confirmed for the second-wave clones peaking on day 37. Some responding clones were detected in pre-infection memory, suggesting pre-existing cross-reactive memory T cells joined the SARS-CoV-2 response. The study covered only a couple of mild cases, and larger cohorts including severe cases with pre-infection samples were considered necessary. Clones contracting from day 15 to 85 had balanced CD4/CD8 phenotypes, while a second wave expanding from day 15 to 37 was biased towards CD4+. Contracting CD4+ clones turned up mainly in the CM and EM memory subsets, whereas EMRA was where CD8+ clones were enriched.

The sequence is built from TRBV6-1 and TRBJ1-2, with no reliable assignment of the D segment. The TCR was taken from an adult woman who had mild COVID-19 (a few samples of this study predate the infection). The sample titles of this study are shuffled in the database, so cell type and time point are left out; the donor was told from shared clones. Input material: PBMCs or a T cell subset sorted from them (not recorded which). CDR3 loop: CASTVNVGYGYTF. Here is the DNA: TGTGCCAGCACCGTTAATGTAGGGTACGGCTACACCTTC.